These 10 T cell receptor beta chains were all obtained from the same sample, sequenced in a study of blood T cell repertoires in COVID-19. Assay used: immunoSEQ multiplex PCR; TCRdb lists only in-frame clones, some missing. The sample has about 160,000 clones, 82% seen once; the top ten hold less than 20%. Source material: PBMCs or T cells enriched from blood (not recorded which). The receptors here all came from a man between 60 and 70 years old who had recovered from COVID-19.

The chain recombines TRBV5-1 with TRBJ2-1, with TRBD2 identical over 10 bases. CDR3 length equals 16 residues. CDR1 and CDR2 (germline): SGHRS, YFSETQ. V dropped 6 bases and J dropped 4; count of bases not matched to a gene: 10. CDR3 protein: CASKPEAGGLYNEQFF. As DNA, the CDR3 is TGCGCCAGCAAGCCCGAAGCGGGAGGGCTATACAATGAGCAGTTCTTC.

This clone occurred a few times. The chain couples TRBV27 to TRBJ2-5; the match to TRBD2 covers 8 bases. The germline CDR1 and CDR2 sequences are MNHEY and SMNVEV (reference sequence). CDR3 length: 14 residues. The J segment lost 7 bases and the V segment lost 6 bases, leaving 10 bases of the junction unmatched. The CDR3: CASSIAGLTGTQYF. Written as DNA, the CDR3 is TGTGCCAGCAGCATAGCGGGGTTGACGGGGACCCAGTACTTC.

The chain joins TRBV3-1 (or the pseudogene TRBV3-2) to TRBJ1-1; no firm D call. From germline, CDR1 is LGHDT and CDR2 YNNKEL (reference sequence). This CDR3 has 13 residues. Trimming stripped 1 base from V and 6 bases from J, with 9 bases between. CDR3 residues: CASSQGRYSEAFF. In DNA form, the CDR3 reads TGTGCCAGCAGCCAAGGGAGGTATTCTGAAGCTTTCTTT.

The chain combines TRBV3-1 (or the pseudogene TRBV3-2) with TRBJ2-3, with unresolved D. V shed 0 bases and J shed 4 bases, with 5 bases lying between them. Germline V gene sequence: CDR1 LGHDT, CDR2 YNNKEL (reference sequence). CDR3 length equals 13 residues. The CDR3 is CASSQDSPDTQYF. DNA for the CDR3: TGTGCCAGCAGCCAAGATAGCCCAGATACGCAGTATTTT.

CDR3 DNA: TGCGCCAGCAGCTTACAGCACAATGAGCAGTTCTTC. This encodes CASSLQHNEQFF. The chain is built from TRBV5-1 and TRBJ2-1; D not certain. Germline CDR1 reads SGHRS; CDR2 reads YFSETQ. V gave up 2 bases and J gave up 5 bases, with 5 bases separating them. The CDR3 sequence is 12 residues long.

This rearrangement joins TRBV28 to TRBJ2-5; 13 bases line up with TRBD2. J gave up 2 bases and V 7 bases, and 10 bases lay outside the gene matches. The CDR3 is 17 amino acids. From germline, CDR1 is MDHEN and CDR2 SYDVKM. The CDR3 sequence: CASTRGGLAGTQETQYF. The CDR3 region has the DNA TGTGCCAGCACCAGAGGGGGACTAGCGGGGACTCAAGAGACCCAGTACTTC.

This chain links TRBV5-1 with TRBJ2-7; D is possibly TRBD2 (6 bases). The CDR3 has 15 residues. Germline CDR1 is SGHRS and CDR2 is YFSETQ. The V gene lost 4 bases and the J gene lost 0 bases, with 14 bases spanning the gap. The DNA for the CDR3 is TGCGCCAGCAGCGCCGGGAGTCCCGGCTCCTACGAGCAGTACTTC. Residues: CASSAGSPGSYEQYF.

Turning to this clone: The sample carries other DNA sequences with the same CDR3. The rearrangement joins TRBV27 to TRBJ2-1, with D perhaps TRBD1 (5 bases). V was trimmed by 2 bases and J by 3 bases, leaving 8 bases between them. Germline V gene lookup returns CDR1 MNHEY and CDR2 SMNVEV (reference sequence). The length of the CDR3 is 14 residues. CDR3 coding DNA: TGTGCCAGCAGTTTAGGGCAGGGCTACAATGAGCAGTTCTTC. Protein product: CASSLGQGYNEQFF.

For this clone: Other DNA variants within this sample encode the same CDR3. The CDR3 loop is CASSPGLAGTDTQYF. The DNA of the CDR3 is TGCGCCAGCAGCCCCGGACTAGCGGGGACAGATACGCAGTATTTT. The rearrangement links TRBV5-1 to TRBJ2-3; 12 nucleotides line up with TRBD2. After removal of 4 bases from V and 3 bases from J, the junction contained 3 bases not matched to a gene. Germline CDR1 is SGHRS and CDR2 is YFSETQ. This CDR3 comprises 15 residues.

The sample holds one count of this clone. This chain joins TRBV2 and TRBJ1-1; 7 bases match TRBD1. V lost 2 bases to trimming and J lost 4 bases; unmatched junction nucleotides: 4. CDR3 length: 14 amino acids. Germline CDR1 reads SNHLY; CDR2 reads FYNNEI. The CDR3 DNA reads as TGTGCCAGCAGTGAACTGACAGGGACCACTGAAGCTTTCTTT. Protein sequence: CASSELTGTTEAFF.